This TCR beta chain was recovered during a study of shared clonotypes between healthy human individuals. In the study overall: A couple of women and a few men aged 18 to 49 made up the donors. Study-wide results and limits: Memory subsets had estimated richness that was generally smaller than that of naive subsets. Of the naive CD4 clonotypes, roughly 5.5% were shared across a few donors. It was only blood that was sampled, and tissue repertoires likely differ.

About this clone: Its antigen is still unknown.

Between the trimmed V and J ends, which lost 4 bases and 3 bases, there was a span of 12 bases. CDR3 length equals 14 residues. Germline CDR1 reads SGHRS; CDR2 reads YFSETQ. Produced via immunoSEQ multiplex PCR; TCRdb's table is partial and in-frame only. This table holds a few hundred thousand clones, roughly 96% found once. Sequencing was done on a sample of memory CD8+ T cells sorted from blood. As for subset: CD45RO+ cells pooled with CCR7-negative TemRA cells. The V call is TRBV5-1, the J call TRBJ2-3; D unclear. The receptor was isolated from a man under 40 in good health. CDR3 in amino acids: CASSVRLPTDTQYF. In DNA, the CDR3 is TGCGCCAGCAGCGTACGGTTACCGACAGATACGCAGTATTTT.